Sequencing of this T cell receptor beta chain was carried out in a study of blood T cells in healthy people across ages. V dropped 0 bases and J dropped 6; count of bases not matched to a gene: 6. CDR3 length equals 14 residues. Germline values: CDR1 SGHKS, CDR2 YYEKEE (reference sequence). This clonotype showed up just once. Together with a sample-barcoded 5' primer, a J-beta primer mix was included in a second PCR lasting about 7 to 12 cycles. TCRdb fed the 5' RACE reads into MiXCR, producing one record per CDR3 protein. The table records some 1.4 million distinct CDR3 sequences, approximately 42% of them present only once.

The specimen was blood. The chain employs TRBV5-5 and TRBJ2-7, with 7 bases matching TRBD1. This receptor was taken from a woman between 18 and 29 years old in good health. The CDR3 DNA follows: TGTGCCAGCAGCTTGGAAACAGGGGTCCCCGAGCAGTACTTC. Encoded protein: CASSLETGVPEQYF. The entire variable domain, with the rest obtained from reference TRBV5-5 and TRBJ2-7, is as follows: DAGVTQSPTHLIKTRGQQVTLRCSPISGHKSVSWYQQVLGQGPQFIFQYYEKEERGRGNFPDRFSARQFPNYSSELNVNALLLGDSALYLCASSLETGVPEQYFGPGTRLTVT.